This entry lists 6 T cell receptor beta chains sequenced from one sample in a study of CDR3 diversity in severe acne (dated by TCRdb to between 2018 and 2021). The library relied on PCR. For sequencing, an Illumina HiSeq 2000 was employed. TCRdb reran the public reads through fastp at Q25 and MiXCR, keeping productive beta chains. Each entry merges the rows of one CDR3 protein and shows their most common DNA and genes. Present in this sample are 79,000 or so distinct CDR3 sequences, about 49% of which were seen just once. Of the sample, around 10% is held by the ten largest clones. Sequenced sample: blood. These TCRs come from a male donor with severe acne vulgaris.

The chain employs TRBV24-1 and TRBJ2-1; 11 bases align to TRBD2. CDR3 length equals 16 residues. From germline, CDR1 is KGHDR and CDR2 SFDVKD. With 6 bases clipped from V and 5 bases from J, the junction kept 8 bases outside the gene matches. CDR3 residues: CATSNTEGLADNEQFF. CDR3 in DNA: TGTGCCACCAGTAATACCGAGGGACTAGCGGACAATGAGCAGTTCTTC.

Many counts were recorded for this clonotype. The chain employs TRBV4-1 and TRBJ1-2; D not resolved. Trimming removed 0 bases from V and 1 base from J, with 12 bases in between. The CDR3 runs to 16 residues. From germline, CDR1 is MGHRA and CDR2 YSYEKL. The CDR3 region has the DNA TGCGCCAGCAGCCAAGAGGTTCGAGTGCTTAACTATGGCTACACCTTC. As protein: CASSQEVRVLNYGYTF.

The chain couples TRBV29-1 to TRBJ1-2; 10 nucleotides line up with TRBD1. V lost 7 bases to trimming and J lost 2 bases; unmatched junction nucleotides: 4. Germline V CDR1 and CDR2: SQVTM, ANQGSEA. The CDR3 spans 13 residues. The CDR3: CSARTGGNYGYTF. The CDR3 nucleotides are TGCAGCGCCAGGACAGGGGGAAACTATGGCTACACCTTC.

This clonotype came up once. This chain links TRBV14 with TRBJ2-1, with D tentatively TRBD1 or TRBD2 (5 bases each). Germline V gene lookup returns CDR1 SGHDN and CDR2 FVKESK. The V end was cut by 0 bases, the J end by 8 bases, with 11 bases between. This CDR3 comprises 14 residues. The CDR3 sequence is CASSQDELGDEQFF. The CDR3 DNA is TGTGCCAGCAGCCAAGACGAATTGGGGGATGAGCAGTTCTTC.

In the case of this clonotype: With a much larger clone just one base away, this may be a read error. The chain combines TRBV11-2 with TRBJ2-7, with 10 bases lining up with TRBD2. Germline values: CDR1 SGHAT, CDR2 FQNNGV. CDR3 length: 16 residues. J gave up 5 bases and V 5 bases, and 12 bases lay outside the gene matches. The CDR3 sequence is CASSTIEAGGSHEQYF. In DNA form, the CDR3 reads TGTGCCAGCAGCACTATAGAAGCGGGAGGGTCCCACGAGCAGTACTTC.

The CDR3 bases are TGTGCCACCGCAGCGAGTCTCACCGGGGAGCTGTTTTTT. Translating it yields CATAASLTGELFF. The chain couples TRBV19 to TRBJ2-2; D gene unclear. This CDR3 has 13 amino acids. The germline CDR1 and CDR2 sequences are LNHDA and SQIVND (reference sequence). V shed 10 bases and J shed 4 bases, with 13 bases lying between them.